Included here is one T cell receptor beta chain sequence, with context. The germline V gene encodes CDR1 MDHEN and CDR2 SYDVKM. The CDR3 runs to 14 residues. V gave up 5 bases and J gave up 1 base, with 11 bases separating them. These data originate in a study of control samples from healthy donors and cancer patients. The data were produced by immunoSEQ multiplex PCR, yet TCRdb's version contains in-frame clones alone and is incomplete. This sample has 100,000 to 150,000 clones, with over 75% found just once. This TCR was sampled from a man aged 18 to 30 in good health. Sequencing was carried out using blood. This sequence joins TRBV28 and TRBJ1-1; the D gene is possibly TRBD1 (6 bases). CDR3 protein: CASSQQGTNTEAFF. CDR3 nucleotide sequence: TGTGCCAGCAGTCAACAGGGAACGAACACTGAAGCTTTCTTT. The full variable domain, rest sourced from reference TRBV28 and TRBJ1-1, is DVKVTQSSRYLVKRTGEKVFLECVQDMDHENMFWYRQDPGLGLRLIYFSYDVKMKEKGDIPEGYSVSREKKERFSLILESASTNQTSMYLCASSQQGTNTEAFFGQGTRLTVV.